The text below deals with one T cell receptor beta chain. Germline CDR1 reads LNHDA; CDR2 reads SQIVND (reference sequence). The CDR3 runs to 14 residues. Trimming pared 1 base from V and 10 bases from J, leaving 14 bases between. TCRdb's table, derived via immunoSEQ multiplex PCR, lists solely in-frame clones and lacks some. Seen here are roughly 1,500,000 clones, roughly 98% observed once, and the top ten hold around 0.45%. This sample is part of a study of shared clonotypes between healthy human individuals. Study background: CD4 naive and CD4 memory each took three plates per donor, while CD8 naive took two and CD8 memory one.

The chain recombines TRBV19 with TRBJ2-1; D is possibly TRBD2 (7 bases). The sequence was collected from a man aged 25-45 years in good health. Material: naive CD4+ T cells sorted from blood. Subset here: CD45RA+ positively selected. In DNA form, the CDR3 reads TGTGCCAGTAGTATAGGGGGGCAGGGAGGGGAGCAGTTCTTC. Its protein is CASSIGGQGGEQFF. Based on the CDR3 plus reference TRBV19 and TRBJ2-1, the full variable domain is DGGITQSPKYLFRKEGQNVTLSCEQNLNHDAMYWYRQDPGQGLRLIYYSQIVNDFQKGDIAEGYSVSREKKESFPLTVTSAQKNPTAFYLCASSIGGQGGEQFFGPGTRLTVL.